Following are 10 T cell receptor beta chains from one sample sequenced in a study of PD-1 blockade in classical Hodgkin lymphoma. The repertoire was sequenced with immunoSEQ multiplex PCR; TCRdb's copy has only in-frame clones and lacks some. The sample yields some 100,000 clones, approximately 94% seen once. Specified time point: cycle 4 day 1 (C4D1), after 6 weeks of nivolumab. All patients relapsed after autologous stem cell transplantation, and brentuximab vedotin exposure varied. The material was peripheral blood mononuclear cells (PBMCs), obtained before the fourth cycle of nivolumab. The receptors derive from a human donor with classical Hodgkin lymphoma.

The chain recombines TRBV15 with TRBJ2-3, with 10 bases aligning to TRBD2. The trim removed 2 bases at V and 0 bases at J, leaving 8 bases unmatched. Germline lookup yields CDR1 LNHNV and CDR2 YYDKDF (reference sequence). There are 18 residues in the CDR3. CDR3 in DNA: TGTGCCACCAGCAGATCTCCCACTAGCGGGAACAGCACAGATACGCAGTATTTT. It is translated as CATSRSPTSGNSTDTQYF. The full variable domain, its missing parts supplied by reference TRBV15 and TRBJ2-3, is DAMVIQNPRYQVTQFGKPVTLSCSQTLNHNVMYWYQQKSSQAPKLLFHYYDKDFNNEADTPDNFQSRRPNTSFCFLDIRSPGLGDTAMYLCATSRSPTSGNSTDTQYFGPGTRLTVL.

The chain couples TRBV7-9 to TRBJ2-1; no clear D gene. The V end was cut by 4 bases, the J end by 3 bases, with 7 bases between. The CDR3 runs 13 residues. The germline V gene has CDR1 SEHNR and CDR2 FQNEAQ (reference sequence). CDR3 sequence: CASSSPYYNEQFF. CDR3 nucleotides: TGTGCCAGCAGCTCCCCGTACTACAATGAGCAGTTCTTC.

The genes are TRBV10-3 and TRBJ1-2; TRBD1 might be the D (6 bases). There are 14 residues in the CDR3. V lost 10 bases and J lost 1, with 16 bases in between. Germline assignment: CDR1 ENHRY and CDR2 SYGVKD. The CDR3 sequence is CATPRGNNNYGYTF. The CDR3, as DNA: TGTGCCACCCCGAGGGGGAATAATAACTATGGCTACACCTTC.

V gene TRBV11-2 combines with J gene TRBJ2-1; 9 nucleotides agree with TRBD2. CDR1 and CDR2 (germline): SGHAT, FQNNGV. CDR3 length equals 15 residues. V was clipped by 5 bases and J by 2 bases; unmatched bases: 4. Here the CDR3 reads CASSVAGVAYNEQFF. CDR3 in DNA: TGTGCCAGCAGCGTAGCGGGAGTTGCCTACAATGAGCAGTTCTTC.

The rearrangement links TRBV7-3 to TRBJ2-3; TRBD2 aligns across 7 bases. Germline loops: CDR1 SGHTA, CDR2 FQGTGA. V lost 2 bases to trimming and J lost 0 bases; unmatched junction nucleotides: 5. CDR3 length: 16 amino acids. The CDR3 nucleotides are TGTGCCAGCAGCTTAGGGGTTAGCGGGAGCACAGATACGCAGTATTTT. Translating it yields CASSLGVSGSTDTQYF.

The chain couples TRBV5-1 to TRBJ2-1; D gene uncertain. This CDR3 contains 19 residues. In germline, CDR1 is SGHRS, CDR2 YFSETQ. Trimming removed 6 bases at V and 4 bases at J, with 29 bases between. In DNA form, the CDR3 reads TGCGCCAGCAAGAGGCCAGCCGATTCGGGTGGTCGTTCATACAATGAGCAGTTCTTC. The encoded protein is CASKRPADSGGRSYNEQFF.

This chain links TRBV6-6 with TRBJ2-1; D unresolved. The CDR3 is 15 residues long. Germline V CDR1 and CDR2: MNHNY, SVGAGI (reference sequence). The V and J ends lost 6 bases and 9 bases respectively, with 21 bases between them. CDR3 DNA: TGTGCCAGCAGCCCGGGTCTCTCGACCAGAGGTGAGCAGTTCTTC. Translating it yields CASSPGLSTRGEQFF.

The rearrangement links TRBV30 to TRBJ2-7; 12 bases are a match to TRBD2. The CDR3 covers 18 residues. In germline, CDR1 is GTSNPN, CDR2 SVGIG (reference sequence). Unmatched junction bases numbered 11, after V lost 2 bases and J lost 0 bases. The CDR3: CAWSPRTSGKKTSYEQYF. The CDR3 bases are TGTGCCTGGAGTCCACGGACTAGCGGGAAAAAAACCTCCTACGAGCAGTACTTC.

This chain links TRBV11-2 with TRBJ1-2, with D maybe TRBD1 (5 bases). The germline gives CDR1 SGHAT, CDR2 FQNNGV. V lost 1 base to trimming and J lost 5 bases, with 14 bases between them. The CDR3 extends over 15 amino acids. CDR3 region: CASSLAQEPLYGYTF. The CDR3 nucleotides read TGTGCCAGCAGCTTAGCACAGGAGCCCCTTTATGGCTACACCTTC.

V usage is TRBV18 and J usage is TRBJ2-3; no definite D call. V lost 3 bases and J lost 2, with 6 bases in between. The germline CDR1 and CDR2 sequences are KGHSH and LQKENI. The CDR3 consists of 13 residues. CDR3 protein: CASSPALTDTQYF. CDR3 DNA sequence: TGTGCCAGCTCACCCGCCCTCACAGATACGCAGTATTTT.